The rows below give T cell receptor beta chains drawn from one sample of a study of low-dose radiotherapy and immunotherapy resistance in tumors. TCRdb used MiXCR to reprocess the reads, holding one entry per CDR3 protein. Found here are fewer than 50,000 distinct CDR3 sequences, 25% of them singletons; the top ten hold around a tenth. Specimen: PBMCs, collected after low-dose radiotherapy plus immunotherapy. Receptors were obtained from a male donor with prostate cancer. Each CDR3 is given with its conserved first and last residue.

j_gene | v_gene | CDR3aa
TRBJ1-5 | TRBV6-2/TRBV6-3 | CASSYRTPDRRSNQPQHF
TRBJ1-6 | TRBV7-6 | CASRRQGRNSPLHF
TRBJ2-1 | TRBV20-1 | CSAIPLAGGLGEQFF
TRBJ2-1 | TRBV4-1 | CASSQGRLGWEQFF
TRBJ1-2 | TRBV28 | CASGSIYGYTF
TRBJ2-2 | TRBV6-8 | CASSYRGGPNTGELFF
TRBJ2-7 | TRBV30 | CAWSAQAYEQYF
TRBJ2-6 | TRBV29-1 | CSVGPGKSGANVLTF
TRBJ1-3 | TRBV7-2 | CASSYGTGDSGNTIYF
TRBJ1-1 | TRBV18 | CASSPLPGQGIMNTEAFF
TRBJ2-7 | TRBV6-8 | CASGTSGEQYF
TRBJ2-5 | TRBV9 | CASSVAQGGGETQYF
TRBJ2-7 | TRBV7-9 | CASSHEGTETYEQYF
TRBJ1-4 | TRBV20-1 | CSAREHTGGNDEKLFF
TRBJ2-2 | TRBV5-8 | CASSSWPGANTGELFF
TRBJ2-7 | TRBV3-1 | CASSQGQGNYEQYF
TRBJ2-7 | TRBV15 | CATSRALTEQYF
TRBJ2-7 | TRBV5-6 | CASSPGRGKVGQYF
- | TRBV7-9 | CASSSSITSTDTQHF
TRBJ2-1 | TRBV27 | CASTGWGEQFF
TRBJ2-7 | TRBV7-8 | CASNDDRTYEQYF
TRBJ2-7 | TRBV19 | CATTTYGGNEQYF
TRBJ2-5 | TRBV5-4 | CASSTDGWGRETQYF
TRBJ2-7 | TRBV5-5 | CASSSATQGPEQYF
TRBJ2-1 | TRBV4-2 | CASSQDTGSYNEQFF
TRBJ2-1 | TRBV5-1 | CASSLGGGGTAERFF
TRBJ2-1 | TRBV6-2/TRBV6-3 | CASSPRQGLNEQFF
TRBJ2-3 | TRBV27 | CASPGGRPDTQYF